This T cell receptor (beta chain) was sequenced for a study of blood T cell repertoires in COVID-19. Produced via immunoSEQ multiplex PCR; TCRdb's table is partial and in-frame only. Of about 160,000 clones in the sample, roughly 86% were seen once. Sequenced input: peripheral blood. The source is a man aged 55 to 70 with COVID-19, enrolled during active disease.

CDR3 protein: CASSPSRTGLSYGYTF. Written as DNA, the CDR3 is TGTGCCAGCAGCCCTTCCCGGACAGGGCTCAGCTATGGCTACACCTTC. V usage is TRBV7-2 and J usage is TRBJ1-2; 8 bases match TRBD1. This CDR3 is 16 amino acids long. Germline CDR1 SGHTA, CDR2 FQGNSA. V trimming: 5 bases; J trimming: 4 bases; junction bases outside the gene matches: 12.